The 19 T cell receptor beta chains below all came from one sample that was sequenced in a study of blood T cell repertoires in COVID-19. This table comes from immunoSEQ multiplex PCR, and its TCRdb copy is limited to in-frame clones, with some not included. The profile shows about 100,000 clones, around four fifths of them singletons. Source material: peripheral blood. All receptors derive from a man aged 45-65 years with active or convalescent COVID-19.

The rearrangement joins TRBV5-4 to TRBJ2-7, with D perhaps TRBD1 (6 bases). V was pared by 4 bases and J by 1 base, with 9 bases between. This CDR3 has 13 amino acids. The V gene's germline CDR1 is SGHNT and CDR2 YYREEE (reference sequence). The CDR3 loop reads CASSLTGSYEQYF. As DNA, the CDR3 is TGTGCCAGCAGCCTGACAGGATCCTACGAGCAGTACTTC.

This clone has only one observation. This rearrangement joins TRBV4-2 to TRBJ2-2; 7 nucleotides agree with TRBD2. Germline CDR1 LGHNA, CDR2 YNFKEQ. This CDR3 comprises 16 residues. Losses at the gene ends were 3 bases for V and 1 base for J; bases not matched to a gene: 5. This chain's CDR3 is CASSHRSSGNTGELFF. The DNA of the CDR3 is TGTGCCAGCAGCCACCGATCTAGCGGGAACACCGGGGAGCTGTTTTTT.

The chain has TRBV10-1 and TRBJ2-3, with 9 positions matching TRBD2. Germline CDR1 is WNHNN and CDR2 is SYGVQD (reference sequence). This CDR3 comprises 15 residues. Unmatched junction bases numbered 2, after V lost 2 bases and J lost 2 bases. CDR3 in amino acids: CASSEASGVTDTQYF. Here the CDR3 DNA reads TGCGCCAGCAGTGAGGCTAGCGGGGTCACAGATACGCAGTATTTT.

The rearrangement uses TRBV5-1 and TRBJ2-7, with 9 bases lining up with TRBD1. V dropped 4 bases and J dropped 3; count of bases not matched to a gene: 11. The CDR3 is 16 residues long. Germline CDR1 and CDR2: SGHRS and YFSETQ. The CDR3 region is CASSAVGGDRDYEQYF. Here the CDR3 DNA reads TGCGCCAGCAGCGCGGTGGGGGGGGACAGGGACTACGAGCAGTACTTC.

This chain connects TRBV4-2 to TRBJ2-3; 7 bases agree with TRBD2. Germline V gives CDR1 LGHNA, CDR2 YNFKEQ. Trimming cost V 4 bases and J 5 bases; bases outside gene matches: 3. CDR3 length: 13 residues. CDR3 sequence reads: CASSPGEGDTQYF. CDR3 DNA sequence: TGTGCCAGCAGCCCGGGGGAGGGAGATACGCAGTATTTT.

This clone occurred a few times. The chain carries TRBV9 and TRBJ2-6; D call uncertain. Germline V CDR1 and CDR2: SGDLS, YYNGEE. This CDR3 region has 16 residues. V was shortened by 0 bases and J by 0 bases, with 7 bases between the two germline ends. Here the CDR3 DNA reads TGTGCCAGCAGCGTAGCTCGGTACTCTGGGGCCAACGTCCTGACTTTC. Its translation: CASSVARYSGANVLTF.

The chain links TRBV5-4 to TRBJ1-1, with a tentative D call TRBD1 (6 bases). The germline CDR1 and CDR2 sequences are SGHNT and YYREEE (reference sequence). This CDR3 spans 16 amino acids. The V and J ends lost 0 bases and 0 bases respectively, with 12 bases between them. The CDR3: CASSLGGQLMNTEAFF. The CDR3 DNA reads TGTGCCAGCAGCTTGGGCGGACAGCTTATGAACACTGAAGCTTTCTTT.

This clone was counted between two and nine times. V and J are TRBV7-9 and TRBJ1-6; 7 bases fit TRBD1. Germline loops: CDR1 SEHNR, CDR2 FQNEAQ (reference sequence). This CDR3 spans 16 amino acids. The trim removed 2 bases at V and 6 bases at J, leaving 7 bases unmatched. The CDR3 nucleotides read TGTGCCAGCAGCTTATCAGGACAGGTCGTTAATTCACCCCTCCACTTT. It specifies CASSLSGQVVNSPLHF. Drawing the rest from reference TRBV7-9 and TRBJ1-6, the complete variable domain is DTGVSQNPRHKITKRGQNVTFRCDPISEHNRLYWYRQTLGQGPEFLTYFQNEAQLEKSRLLSDRFSAERPKGSFSTLEIQRTEQGDSAMYLCASSLSGQVVNSPLHFGNGTRLTVT.

V is TRBV2 and J is TRBJ1-5; TRBD1 aligns across 11 bases. CDR3 length: 16 amino acids. Trimming cost V 6 bases and J 6 bases; bases outside gene matches: 10. Looked up from germline, CDR1 is SNHLY and CDR2 is FYNNEI. The CDR3 bases are TGTGCCAGCAGAAACCGGACAGGGGGCTTGGGTCAGCCCCAGCATTTT. This sequence encodes CASRNRTGGLGQPQHF.

This clone was counted between two and nine times. The DNA for the CDR3 is TGTGCCAGCTCACAATTTGGACGACAGGGCCGAAACGAGCAGTACTTC. This gives the protein CASSQFGRQGRNEQYF. The chain employs TRBV18 and TRBJ2-7, with 7 bases aligning to TRBD1. This CDR3 comprises 16 residues. V shed 4 bases and J 5 bases; nucleotides not matched to a gene: 14. In germline, CDR1 is KGHSH, CDR2 LQKENI.

This chain links TRBV5-5 with TRBJ1-2; maybe TRBD1 (5 bases). V lost 1 base and J lost 3, with 7 bases in between. Germline-derived CDR1 and CDR2 are SGHKS and YYEKEE (reference sequence). The CDR3 contains 13 residues. The CDR3 sequence: CASSLIGDYGYTF. The CDR3 DNA sequence: TGTGCCAGCAGCTTGATAGGGGACTATGGCTACACCTTC.

The chain joins TRBV7-9 to TRBJ2-1, with 9 bases that match TRBD2. V lost 2 bases to trimming and J lost 4 bases; unmatched junction nucleotides: 6. Germline V gene lookup returns CDR1 SEHNR and CDR2 FQNEAQ (reference sequence). The CDR3 totals 16 residues. The CDR3 DNA follows: TGTGCCAGCAGCTTAAGGGCGGGAGGGCAGTACAATGAGCAGTTCTTC. This encodes CASSLRAGGQYNEQFF.

J is TRBJ1-2 and V is TRBV9, with D tentatively TRBD1 (5 bases). The CDR3 sequence is 15 residues long. Trimming left V 0 bases short and J 2 bases short, with 11 bases between. The germline V gene has CDR1 SGDLS and CDR2 YYNGEE. In nucleotides, the CDR3 is TGTGCCAGCAGCGTAGGCGACAGTCTGAACTATGGCTACACCTTC. Protein: CASSVGDSLNYGYTF. Variable domain in full (rest from reference TRBV9 and TRBJ1-2): DSGVTQTPKHLITATGQRVTLRCSPRSGDLSVYWYQQSLDQGLQFLIQYYNGEERAKGNILERFSAQQFPDLHSELNLSSLELGDSALYFCASSVGDSLNYGYTFGSGTRLTVV.

Notes on this clone: Sequence at one end of the junction differs from germline and may be a read error. The chain joins TRBV6-2 or TRBV6-3 to TRBJ2-1; 9 positions agree with TRBD1. Germline V gene data show CDR1 as MNHEY and CDR2 as SVGEGT. The CDR3 spans 14 residues. CDR3 coding DNA: TGTGCCAGCAGTGACTCTACAGGGGGCGGTGAGCAGTTCTTC. Its translation is CASSDSTGGGEQFF.

The gene calls are TRBV12-3 or TRBV12-4 and TRBJ2-1; D is undetermined. The ends were cut back, 6 bases at V and 4 bases at J, with 10 bases in the middle. The CDR3 loop spans 13 amino acids. CDR3 amino acids: CASRVTAYNEQFF. CDR3 coding DNA: TGTGCCAGCAGAGTCACAGCTTACAATGAGCAGTTCTTC.

The genes are TRBV29-1 and TRBJ2-2; the match to TRBD1 covers 8 bases. Germline V CDR1 and CDR2: SQVTM, ANQGSEA. The CDR3 consists of 14 residues. The V gene end was trimmed by 5 bases and the J gene end by 6 bases; junction bases not matched to a gene: 8. CDR3 amino acids: CSVRTGTGPGELFF. The CDR3 nucleotides are TGCAGCGTTAGAACCGGGACAGGCCCCGGGGAGCTGTTTTTT.

Points on this clone: A much larger clone differs from this one at a single base, so this may be a read error. Other nucleotide sequences in the sample specify the same CDR3. The V and J genes are TRBV18 and TRBJ2-1; 10 nucleotides match TRBD2. The CDR3 is 16 amino acids. The germline V gene has CDR1 KGHSH and CDR2 LQKENI. Here the CDR3 reads CASSPQAGGPLDEQFF. The CDR3 DNA is TGTGCCAGCTCACCCCAAGCGGGAGGGCCTTTGGATGAGCAATTCTTC.

The gene calls are TRBV21-1 and TRBJ1-6; the tabulated D call, TRBD1, remains unverified against the DNA. TRBV21-1 is annotated as a pseudogene. The CDR3 runs 17 residues. Here the CDR3 DNA reads TGTGCCAGCACTATAAACAGGGCTAGAATTGGTAATTCACCCCTCCACTTT. Its protein is CASTINRARIGNSPLHF.

The chain combines TRBV9 with TRBJ2-3, with TRBD2 identical over 9 bases. The V segment lost 2 bases and the J segment 2 bases; nucleotides outside the gene matches: 9. CDR1 SGDLS and CDR2 YYNGEE come from the germline V gene. The CDR3 is made up of 17 amino acids. The CDR3 DNA is TGTGCCAGCAGCGTGGTATGGACTAGCGACTACACAGATACGCAGTATTTT. Protein: CASSVVWTSDYTDTQYF. The whole variable domain, filled in from reference TRBV9 and TRBJ2-3, reads DSGVTQTPKHLITATGQRVTLRCSPRSGDLSVYWYQQSLDQGLQFLIQYYNGEERAKGNILERFSAQQFPDLHSELNLSSLELGDSALYFCASSVVWTSDYTDTQYFGPGTRLTVL.